The source of this T cell receptor (beta chain) is a study of cytomegalovirus exposure and HLA in healthy donors. The PCR employed 60 Vbeta primers together with 13 Jbeta primers. TCRdb's copy holds only in-frame clones and misses some; the assay was immunoSEQ multiplex PCR. The table includes 200,000 to 250,000 clones, 78% detected once. This CDR3 spans 15 amino acids. The germline V gene encodes CDR1 SGHNT and CDR2 YYREEE (reference sequence). V gave up 4 bases and J gave up 0 bases, with 11 bases separating them. V gene TRBV5-4 combines with J gene TRBJ2-1; D perhaps matches TRBD2 (6 bases). Material for sequencing was PBMCs. This receptor was obtained from a male donor in good health and CMV-seronegative. The CDR3 DNA is TGTGCCAGCAGCCCCCGGGGGAGCTCCTACAATGAGCAGTTCTTC. It yields the protein CASSPRGSSYNEQFF. Complete variable domain (other parts from reference TRBV5-4 and TRBJ2-1): ETGVTQSPTHLIKTRGQQVTLRCSSQSGHNTVSWYQQALGQGPQFIFQYYREEENGRGNFPPRFSGLQFPNYSSELNVNALELDDSALYLCASSPRGSSYNEQFFGPGTRLTVL.